This T cell receptor (beta chain) was captured in a study of T cell responses to AZD1222 COVID-19 vaccine. Study-wide points: The donors showed a predominance of white British ancestry and of females, with possible underestimation of clonal diversity.

The CDR3 runs 16 residues. V lost 6 bases, J lost 3 bases, and 10 bases stayed unmatched. Germline lookup yields CDR1 MDHEN and CDR2 SYDVKM. The table came from immunoSEQ multiplex PCR; TCRdb's copy has only in-frame clones and leaves some out. The table records tens of thousands of clones, more than 70% of them present only once. About this clone itself: No antigen is known for it.

This TCR came from an adult in good health. Sequencing was performed on peripheral blood, taken on day 0 of AZD1222 vaccination. The rearrangement links TRBV28 to TRBJ1-3; 8 bases fit TRBD1. DNA of the CDR3: TGTGCCAGCAGCTTCCGGGGACAGGTTGGTGGAAACACCATATATTTT. It codes for CASSFRGQVGGNTIYF.